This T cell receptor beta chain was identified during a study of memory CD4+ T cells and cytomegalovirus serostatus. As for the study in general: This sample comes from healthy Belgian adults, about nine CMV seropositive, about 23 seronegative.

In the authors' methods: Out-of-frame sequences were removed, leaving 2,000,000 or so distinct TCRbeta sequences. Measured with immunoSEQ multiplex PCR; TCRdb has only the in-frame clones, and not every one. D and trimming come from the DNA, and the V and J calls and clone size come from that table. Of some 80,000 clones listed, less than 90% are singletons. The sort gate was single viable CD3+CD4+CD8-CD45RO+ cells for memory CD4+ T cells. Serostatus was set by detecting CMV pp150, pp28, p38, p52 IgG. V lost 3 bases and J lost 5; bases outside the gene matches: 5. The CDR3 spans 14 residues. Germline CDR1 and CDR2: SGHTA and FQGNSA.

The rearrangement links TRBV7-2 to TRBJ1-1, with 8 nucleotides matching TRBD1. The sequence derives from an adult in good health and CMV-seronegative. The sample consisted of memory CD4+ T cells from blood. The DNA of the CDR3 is TGTGCCAGCAGCTTTTCACAGGGGGATACTGAAGCTTTCTTT. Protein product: CASSFSQGDTEAFF.